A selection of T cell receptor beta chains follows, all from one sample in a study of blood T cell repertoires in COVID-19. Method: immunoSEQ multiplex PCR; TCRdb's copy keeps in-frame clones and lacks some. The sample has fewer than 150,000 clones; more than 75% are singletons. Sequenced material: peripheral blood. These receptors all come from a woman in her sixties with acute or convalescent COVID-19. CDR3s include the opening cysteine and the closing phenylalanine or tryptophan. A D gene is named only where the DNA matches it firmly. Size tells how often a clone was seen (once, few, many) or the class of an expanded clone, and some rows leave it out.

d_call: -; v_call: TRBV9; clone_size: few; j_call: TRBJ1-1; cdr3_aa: CASSTRGGTEAFF; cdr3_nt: TGTGCCAGCAGCACTCGGGGGGGCACTGAAGCTTTCTTT
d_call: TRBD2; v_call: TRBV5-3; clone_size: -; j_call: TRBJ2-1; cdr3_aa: CARSPPWVGAGAREQFF; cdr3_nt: TGTGCCAGAAGCCCACCCTGGGTGGGAGCGGGAGCGCGTGAGCAGTTCTTC
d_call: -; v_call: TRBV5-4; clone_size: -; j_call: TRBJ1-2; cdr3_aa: CASSLSQGYGYTF; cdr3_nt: TGTGCCAGCAGCTTGTCCCAGGGGTATGGCTACACCTTC
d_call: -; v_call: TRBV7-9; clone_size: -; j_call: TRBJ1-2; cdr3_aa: CASSPLRPDYGYTF; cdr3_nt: TGTGCCAGCAGCCCGCTTCGCCCGGACTATGGCTACACCTTC
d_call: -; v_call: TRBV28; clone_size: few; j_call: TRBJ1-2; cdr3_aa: CASSSSGTDILYGYTF; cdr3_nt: TGTGCCAGCAGTTCCTCGGGAACAGACATTCTCTATGGCTACACCTTC
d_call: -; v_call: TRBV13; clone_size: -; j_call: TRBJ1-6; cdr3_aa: CASSLGLSSPLHF; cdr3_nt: TGTGCCAGCAGCTTAGGCCTAAGTTCACCCCTCCACTTT
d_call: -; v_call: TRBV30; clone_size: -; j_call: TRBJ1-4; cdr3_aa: CAWSAPRLSVREKLFF; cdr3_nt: TGTGCCTGGAGTGCACCAAGACTGTCCGTTAGGGAAAAACTGTTTTTT
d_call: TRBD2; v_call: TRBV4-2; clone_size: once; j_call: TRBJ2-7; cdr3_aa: CASSVAGGYEQYF; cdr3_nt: TGTGCCAGTTCAGTAGCGGGAGGCTACGAGCAGTACTTC
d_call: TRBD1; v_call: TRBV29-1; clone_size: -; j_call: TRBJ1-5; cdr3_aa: CSVQTGGSNQPQHF; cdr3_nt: TGCAGCGTTCAGACAGGGGGGAGCAATCAGCCCCAGCATTTT
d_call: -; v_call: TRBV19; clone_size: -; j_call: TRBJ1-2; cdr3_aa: CASSMNRGEQPYINYGYTF; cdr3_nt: TGTGCCAGTAGTATGAACCGGGGGGAACAGCCCTACATTAACTATGGCTACACCTTC
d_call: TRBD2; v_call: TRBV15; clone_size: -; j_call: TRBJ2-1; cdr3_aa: CATSGDRDYPQGEQFF; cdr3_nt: TGTGCCACGTCCGGTGATCGGGACTATCCCCAAGGTGAGCAGTTCTTC
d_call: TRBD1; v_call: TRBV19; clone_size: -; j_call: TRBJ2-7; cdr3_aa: CASSPLQGNDYEQYF; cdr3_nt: TGTGCCAGTAGTCCGTTACAGGGGAACGACTACGAGCAGTACTTC
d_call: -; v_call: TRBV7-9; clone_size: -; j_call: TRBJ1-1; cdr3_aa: CASSLELGEAFF; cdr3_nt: TGTGCCAGCAGCTTAGAACTAGGGGAAGCTTTCTTT
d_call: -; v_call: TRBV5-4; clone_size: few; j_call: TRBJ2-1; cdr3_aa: CASSLAAGNEQFF; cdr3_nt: TGTGCCAGCAGCTTGGCCGCGGGAAATGAGCAGTTCTTC
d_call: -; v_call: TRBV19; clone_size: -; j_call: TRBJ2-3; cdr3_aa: CASSIMTDTDTQYF; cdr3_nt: TGTGCCAGTAGTATAATGACAGACACAGATACGCAGTATTTT
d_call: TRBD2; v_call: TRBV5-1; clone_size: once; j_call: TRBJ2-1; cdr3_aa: CASMWTSGNPYNEQFF; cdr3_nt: TGCGCCAGCATGTGGACTAGCGGGAACCCCTACAATGAGCAGTTCTTC
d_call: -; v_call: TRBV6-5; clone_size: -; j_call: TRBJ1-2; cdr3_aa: CATRPGGYGYTF; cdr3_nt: TGTGCCACCCGGCCGGGTGGCTATGGCTACACCTTC
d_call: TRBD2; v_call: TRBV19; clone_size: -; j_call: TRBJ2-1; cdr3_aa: CASSNLTSGRNEQFF; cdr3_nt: TGTGCCAGTAGTAATCTGACTAGCGGGAGAAATGAGCAGTTCTTC
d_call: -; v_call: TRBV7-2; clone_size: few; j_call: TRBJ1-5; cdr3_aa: CASSLGLSRNQPQHF; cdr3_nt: TGTGCCAGCAGCTTGGGGCTCTCACGGAATCAGCCCCAGCATTTT
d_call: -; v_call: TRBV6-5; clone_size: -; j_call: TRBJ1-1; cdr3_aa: CASSPLGGGGAFF; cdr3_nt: TGTGCCAGCAGCCCCTTGGGGGGTGGAGGAGCTTTCTTT